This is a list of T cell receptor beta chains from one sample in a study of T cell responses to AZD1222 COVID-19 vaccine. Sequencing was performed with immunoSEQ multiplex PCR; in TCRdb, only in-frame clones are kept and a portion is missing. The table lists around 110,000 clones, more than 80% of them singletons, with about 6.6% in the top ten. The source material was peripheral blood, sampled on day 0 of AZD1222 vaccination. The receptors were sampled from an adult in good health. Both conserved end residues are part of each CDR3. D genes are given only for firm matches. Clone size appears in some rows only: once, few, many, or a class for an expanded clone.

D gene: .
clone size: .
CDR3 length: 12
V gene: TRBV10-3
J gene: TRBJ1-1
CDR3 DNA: TGTGCCATCAGTGACCCGAACACTGAAGCTTTCTTT
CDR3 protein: CAISDPNTEAFF

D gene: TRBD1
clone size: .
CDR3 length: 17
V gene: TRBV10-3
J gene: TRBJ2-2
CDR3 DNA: TGTGCCGCAACAGACCGCCCAGGGACAGGGAGCACCGGGGAGCTGTTTTTT
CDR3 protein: CAATDRPGTGSTGELFF

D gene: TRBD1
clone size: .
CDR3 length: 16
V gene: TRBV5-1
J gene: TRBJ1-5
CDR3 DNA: TGCGCCAGCAGCTTGGAAGGCGGGACAGGGTACCAGCCCCAGCATTTT
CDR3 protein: CASSLEGGTGYQPQHF

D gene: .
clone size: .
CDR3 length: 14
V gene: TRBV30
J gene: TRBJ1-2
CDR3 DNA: TGTGCCTGGAGACCGAAACAGACTAACTATGGCTACACCTTC
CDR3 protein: CAWRPKQTNYGYTF

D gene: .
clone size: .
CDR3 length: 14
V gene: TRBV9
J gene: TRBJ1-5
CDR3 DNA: TGTGCCAGCAGCGTAGGAAGGGGGGATCAGCCCCAGCATTTT
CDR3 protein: CASSVGRGDQPQHF

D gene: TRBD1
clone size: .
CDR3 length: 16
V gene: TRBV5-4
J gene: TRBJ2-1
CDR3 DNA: TGTGCCAGCAGCTTGGGCGAGACAGGGGGCTACAATGAGCAGTTCTTC
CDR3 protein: CASSLGETGGYNEQFF

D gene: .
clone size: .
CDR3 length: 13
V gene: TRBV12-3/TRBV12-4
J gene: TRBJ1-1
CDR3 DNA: TGTGCCAGCAGCCTACTCAAGGACAGTGAAGCTTTCTTT
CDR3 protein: CASSLLKDSEAFF

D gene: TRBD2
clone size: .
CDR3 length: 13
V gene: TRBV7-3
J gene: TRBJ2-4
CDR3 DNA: TGTGCCAGCAGCCCGGGACTAGCCGGCATTCAGTACTTC
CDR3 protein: CASSPGLAGIQYF

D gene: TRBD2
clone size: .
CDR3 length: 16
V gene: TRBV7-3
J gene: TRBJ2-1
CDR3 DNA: TGTGCCAGCAGCTTAGAGGTTAGCGGGAGTAGGAATGAGCAGTTCTTC
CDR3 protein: CASSLEVSGSRNEQFF

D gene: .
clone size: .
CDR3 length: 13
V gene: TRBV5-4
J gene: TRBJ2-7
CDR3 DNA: TGTGCCAGCAGCTTTGCAGGGAGCTACGAGCAGTACTTC
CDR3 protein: CASSFAGSYEQYF

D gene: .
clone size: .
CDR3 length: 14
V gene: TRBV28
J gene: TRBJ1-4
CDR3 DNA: TGTGCCAGCAAGTTTAGGGACTTTATTTCAAAACTGTTTTTT
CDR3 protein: CASKFRDFISKLFF

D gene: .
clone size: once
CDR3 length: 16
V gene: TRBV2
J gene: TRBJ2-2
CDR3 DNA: TGTGCCAGCAGTGAGACCTCGGCGACGAACACCGGGGAGCTGTTTTTT
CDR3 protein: CASSETSATNTGELFF

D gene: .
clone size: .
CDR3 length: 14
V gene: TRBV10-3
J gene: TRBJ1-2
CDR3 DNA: TGTGCCATCGATGCCAGGGGCACAGGCTATGGCTACACCTTC
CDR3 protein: CAIDARGTGYGYTF

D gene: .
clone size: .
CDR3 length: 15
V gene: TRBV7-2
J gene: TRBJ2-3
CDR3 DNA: TGTGCCAGCAGCTTAACGCGGGATCGCGCCGATACGCAGTATTTT
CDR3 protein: CASSLTRDRADTQYF

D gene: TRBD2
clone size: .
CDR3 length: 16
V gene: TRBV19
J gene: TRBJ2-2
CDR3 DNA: TGTGCCAGTAGTATTCAACCAGCGGGAGTCACCGGGGAGCTGTTTTTT
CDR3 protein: CASSIQPAGVTGELFF

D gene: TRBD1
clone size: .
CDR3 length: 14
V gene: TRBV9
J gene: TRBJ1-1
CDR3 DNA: TGTGCCAGCAGTAGGACAGGGGAGAACACTGAAGCTTTCTTT
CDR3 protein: CASSRTGENTEAFF

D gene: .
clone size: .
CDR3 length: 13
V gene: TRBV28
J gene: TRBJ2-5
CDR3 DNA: TGTGCCAGCAGTTTAGAGCGCCAAGAGACCCAGTACTTC
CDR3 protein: CASSLERQETQYF

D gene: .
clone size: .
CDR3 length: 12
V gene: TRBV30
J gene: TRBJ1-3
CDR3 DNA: TGTGCCTGGAGTGCAGGGGAAAACACCATATATTTT
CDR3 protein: CAWSAGENTIYF

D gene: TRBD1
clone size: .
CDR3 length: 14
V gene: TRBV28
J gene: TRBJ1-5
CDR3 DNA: TGTGCCAGCAGTAGACAGGGCCGAAATCAGCCCCAGCATTTT
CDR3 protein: CASSRQGRNQPQHF

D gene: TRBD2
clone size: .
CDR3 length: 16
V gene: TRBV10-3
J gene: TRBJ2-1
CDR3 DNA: TGTGCCAGTCTAGCGGGGGCCCCCGTCTCCTACAATGAGCAGTTCTTC
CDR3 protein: CASLAGAPVSYNEQFF

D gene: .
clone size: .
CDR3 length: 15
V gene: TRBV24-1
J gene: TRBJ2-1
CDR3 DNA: TGTGCCACCAGTGAAAGTACCCCATCCTACAATGAGCAGTTCTTC
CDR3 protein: CATSESTPSYNEQFF

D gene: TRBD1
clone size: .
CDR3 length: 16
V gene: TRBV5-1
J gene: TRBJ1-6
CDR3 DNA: TGCGCCAGCAGCTTCCAGGACAGGGGTTATAATTCACCCCTCCACTTT
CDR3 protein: CASSFQDRGYNSPLHF

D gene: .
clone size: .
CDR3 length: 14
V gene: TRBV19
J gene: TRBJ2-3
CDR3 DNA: TGTGCCAGTAGTACAGGGCCGGGGACAGATACGCAGTATTTT
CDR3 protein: CASSTGPGTDTQYF

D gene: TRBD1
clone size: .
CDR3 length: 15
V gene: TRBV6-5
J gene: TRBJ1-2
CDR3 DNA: TGTGCCAGCAGTTCGGTAGCAGGGGGAGACTATGGCTACACCTTC
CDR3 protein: CASSSVAGGDYGYTF

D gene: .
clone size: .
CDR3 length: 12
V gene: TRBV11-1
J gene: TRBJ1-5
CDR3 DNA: TGTGCCAGCAGCGACCAGGATCAGCCCCAGCATTTT
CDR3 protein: CASSDQDQPQHF

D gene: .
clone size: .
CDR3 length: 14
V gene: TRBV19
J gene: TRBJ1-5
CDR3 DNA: TGTGCCAGTAGCCGTCTTCAGCGAGAACAGCCCCAGCATTTT
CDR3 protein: CASSRLQREQPQHF

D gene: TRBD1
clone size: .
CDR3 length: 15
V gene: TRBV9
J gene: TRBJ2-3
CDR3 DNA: TGTGCCAGCAGCCCCCGATGGGGACAGACAGATACGCAGTATTTT
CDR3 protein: CASSPRWGQTDTQYF

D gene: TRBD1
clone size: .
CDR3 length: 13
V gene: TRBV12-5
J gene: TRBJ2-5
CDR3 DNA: TGTGCTAGTGCTAGGGACAGGACCGACCCCCAGTACTTC
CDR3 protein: CASARDRTDPQYF

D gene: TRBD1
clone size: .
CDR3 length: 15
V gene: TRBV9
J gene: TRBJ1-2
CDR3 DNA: TGTGCCAGCAGCGTAGATCCAGGGGGCGACTATGGCTACACCTTC
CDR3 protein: CASSVDPGGDYGYTF

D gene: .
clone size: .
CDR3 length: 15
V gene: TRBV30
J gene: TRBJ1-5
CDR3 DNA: TGTGCCTGGAGTGTAGAGGGGAGACGCAATCAGCCCCAGCATTTT
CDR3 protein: CAWSVEGRRNQPQHF

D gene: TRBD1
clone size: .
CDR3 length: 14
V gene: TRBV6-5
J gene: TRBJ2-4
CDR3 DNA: TGTGCCAGCAGTTCGGACAGGGGCAAAAACATTCAGTACTTC
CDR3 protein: CASSSDRGKNIQYF

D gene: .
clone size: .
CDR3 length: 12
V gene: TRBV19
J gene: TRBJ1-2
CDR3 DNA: TGTGCCAGTAGCGCCTTTAACTATGGCTACACCTTC
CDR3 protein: CASSAFNYGYTF

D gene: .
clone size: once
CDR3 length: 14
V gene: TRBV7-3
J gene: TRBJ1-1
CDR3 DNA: TGTGCCAGCAGCATAGGGGGGGCGAACACTGAAGCTTTCTTT
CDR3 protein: CASSIGGANTEAFF

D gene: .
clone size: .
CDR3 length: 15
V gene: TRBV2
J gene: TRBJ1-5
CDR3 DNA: TGTGCCAGCGAAGTACAGGGCCCCACTAATCAGCCCCAGCATTTT
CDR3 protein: CASEVQGPTNQPQHF

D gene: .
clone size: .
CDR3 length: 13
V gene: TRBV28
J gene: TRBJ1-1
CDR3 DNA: TGTGCCAGCAGTTTGCAGGGTGGCACTGAAGCTTTCTTT
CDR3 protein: CASSLQGGTEAFF

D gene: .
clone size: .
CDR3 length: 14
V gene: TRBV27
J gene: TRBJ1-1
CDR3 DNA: TGTGCCAGCAGTTTATTATTTGAGAACACTGAAGCTTTCTTT
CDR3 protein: CASSLLFENTEAFF

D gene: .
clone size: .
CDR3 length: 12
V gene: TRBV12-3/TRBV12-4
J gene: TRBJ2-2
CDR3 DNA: TGTGCCAGCATCTTAATCACCGGGGAGCTGTTTTTT
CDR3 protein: CASILITGELFF

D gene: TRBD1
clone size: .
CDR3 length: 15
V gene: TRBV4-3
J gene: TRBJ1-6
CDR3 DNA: TGCGCCAGCAGCCAAAACAGGGGGCGGAATTCACCCCTCCACTTT
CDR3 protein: CASSQNRGRNSPLHF

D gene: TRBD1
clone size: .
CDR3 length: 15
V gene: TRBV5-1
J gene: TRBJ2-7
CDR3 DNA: TGCGCCAGCAGCTTGGGGACAGGTCCCCCAGAGGAGCAGTACTTC
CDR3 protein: CASSLGTGPPEEQYF

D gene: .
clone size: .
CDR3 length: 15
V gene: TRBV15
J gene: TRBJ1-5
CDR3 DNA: TGTGCCACCAGCAGAGGCCCCGGGACGCAACAGCCCCAGCATTTT
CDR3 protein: CATSRGPGTQQPQHF